The 3 T cell receptor beta chains below come from one sample, sequenced in a study of blood T cell repertoires in COVID-19. Sequencing used immunoSEQ multiplex PCR; TCRdb keeps in-frame clones, though not all of them. The sample lists 35,000 to 45,000 clones; about 78% were seen once. The sample comprised peripheral blood. Receptor source: a man between 65 and 85 years old with active or convalescent COVID-19.

V is TRBV6-1 and J is TRBJ2-7, with 7 positions matching TRBD1. V dropped 0 bases and J dropped 2; count of bases not matched to a gene: 4. Germline V gene data show CDR1 as MNHNS and CDR2 as SASEGT. This CDR3 comprises 15 residues. The CDR3 region has the DNA TGTGCCAGCAGTGAAGCCGGACAGGAAACCTACGAGCAGTACTTC. Translating gives CASSEAGQETYEQYF.

CDR3 sequence (DNA): TGTGCCAGCAGCTCCGGGACTAGCGGGGCTCGCACAGATACGCAGTATTTT. The encoded protein is CASSSGTSGARTDTQYF. J is TRBJ2-3 and V is TRBV7-9; 13 bases agree with TRBD2. This CDR3 is built from 17 residues. With V trimmed by 4 bases and J by 1 base, 5 bases remained unmatched. The germline V gene has CDR1 SEHNR and CDR2 FQNEAQ (reference sequence).

This clone appeared once. The chain recombines TRBV21-1 with TRBJ1-5; the listed D gene, TRBD1, was not tested against the DNA. TRBV21-1 is tagged as a pseudogene. CDR3 length: 18 residues. The DNA for the CDR3 is TGTGCCAGCAGCAAAGGTCAGCCGGGACAGGATAGCAATCAGCCCCAGCATTTT. Translating it yields CASSKGQPGQDSNQPQHF.